This entry concerns a single T cell receptor beta chain. The antigen remains undetermined. In the CD4+ fraction, cells were divided into CD45RA+ naive and CD45RA-negative memory subsets. This record comes from a study of shared clonotypes between healthy human individuals. Each subset's genomic DNA was shared equally among a number of immunoSEQ plates. Only in-frame clones appear in the TCRdb table, and some are missing; sequencing was by immunoSEQ multiplex PCR. This table holds over 2 million clones, approximately 95% found once. Study outcomes and limitations: Only blood was sampled; tissue repertoires likely differ.

Input material: naive CD4+ T cells sorted from blood. Stated subset: CD45RA+ positively selected. The TCR originated in a man in his late teens or twenties in good health.

The CDR3 sequence: CASAIPGIRGQETQYF. The DNA for the CDR3 is TGCGCCAGCGCCATACCCGGGATTAGAGGCCAAGAGACCCAGTACTTC. This chain connects TRBV5-1 to TRBJ2-5, with D possibly TRBD2 on 5 matching bases. Germline V gene sequence: CDR1 SGHRS, CDR2 YFSETQ. V was cut by 7 bases and J by 1 base, with 20 bases left in between. This CDR3 spans 16 amino acids.